This T cell receptor (beta chain) was documented in a study of cytomegalovirus exposure and HLA in healthy donors. Whole-study findings and limits: Sequencing depth across donors, presence/absence analyses assumed, was roughly uniform. Reported performance of the classifier showed diagnosis of cytomegalovirus status with high specificity and sensitivity.

This clone was observed a handful of times. What it binds is not known. Germline CDR1 MNHEY, CDR2 SMNVEV (reference sequence). With V trimmed by 1 base and J by 7 bases, 5 bases remained unmatched. This CDR3 has 16 amino acids. Both 60 Vbeta primers and 13 Jbeta primers went into the PCR. Only in-frame clones appear in the TCRdb table, and some are missing; sequencing was by immunoSEQ multiplex PCR. This table holds around 130,000 clones, roughly 8.3% found once. The chain is built from TRBV27 and TRBJ1-4; 11 bases agree with TRBD1. Source material: PBMCs. This sequence was found in a man aged 35-49 years in good health and CMV-seronegative. The CDR3 region is CASSLFRGTGGEKLFF. The CDR3, as DNA: TGTGCCAGCAGTTTATTTCGTGGGACAGGGGGTGAAAAACTGTTTTTT.